This T cell receptor (beta chain) was documented in a study of blood T cell repertoires in COVID-19 (dated by TCRdb to about 2020). About the full investigation: The collaborator samples originated in the United States, Italy and Spain and spanned the acute and convalescent phases of COVID-19. The material from the prospective study consisted of cDNA or gDNA derived from T cells, B-cell-depleted T cells, or PBMCs. Deeply sampled blood TCRbeta repertoires from subjects exposed to, actively infected with, or recovered from COVID-19 were included in the dataset. The repertoires were released in a freely available public database meant as a resource for research on the immune response to SARS-CoV-2. Samples were obtained from the ongoing ImmuneRACE study (first 160 participants) and from about 1,300 subjects provided by 6 global collaborators. The sample metadata nearly always contained a de-identified subject ID, COVID-19 status, age in years and sex. HLA class I and class II types, where available, came from metadata supplied by the sample provider rather than from assay-based typing. Overall results and qualifications from the work: Clinical and demographic metadata were provided uncurated, with the amount varying by source and participant.

With regard to this clone: The clone's antigen remains unknown. Base qualities are missing; no much larger clone stands one base away.

The immunoSEQ Assay, a bias-controlled multiplex PCR, was used to amplify TCRbeta CDR3 regions from genomic DNA. The original methods were these. Nucleated cell counts per sample were estimated from amplification of reference gene primers within the assay. Sequence reads were collapsed and filtered to measure the absolute abundance of every unique TCRbeta CDR3 rearrangement. For each sample, productive Simpson clonality was calculated by taking the square root of Simpson's diversity index across productive rearrangements. TCRdb carries this immuneACCESS record with in-frame sequences only. Its versions omit some clonotypes, under half of them owing to an unresolved V gene in the studies checked, with the rest unexplained. V and J calls and clone size are as listed in that table; D and trimming were resolved from the DNA. The table for this sample lists about 430,000 clones; 70% to 90% of them were counted only once. 1.4% to 1.5% of the sample is in the top ten clones.

In the prospective study, participants were roughly 18 to 100 years old, resided in approximately 22 geographic areas of the United States, and were enrolled through a virtual design. In the prospective study, cohorts were assigned on the basis of participant-reported clinical history obtained from a screening survey and a study questionnaire. Exposed participants had been in contact, within 2 weeks of entering the study, with a person who had a PCR-confirmed or clinician-diagnosed case of COVID-19. Each participant in the prospective study had whole blood, serum and a nasopharyngeal or oropharyngeal swab collected by mobile phlebotomists. Participants in the prospective study had the option to provide additional blood draws and questionnaires over an approximately 2-month period. Blood samples from the prospective study were shipped frozen or at room temperature prior to DNA extraction. Reading from cysteine to phenylalanine, the CDR3 counts 14 amino acids. Kept here is only the CDR3 DNA, which spans 42 bases and is read in frame from base 1. From the germline V gene, CDR1 is MDHEN and CDR2 is SYDVKM. The junction shows trimming of 6 bases on V and 3 bases on J, plus 12 bases between the germline ends.

The chain joins TRBV28 to TRBJ1-3; the D gene is possibly TRBD1, with 6 bases matching. Sequencing input: PBMCs or T cells enriched from blood (not recorded which). This clonotype originated in a woman younger than 30 who had been exposed to COVID-19. The CDR3 region has the sequence CASRRGGIGNTIYF. The sequenced DNA: TGTGCCAGCAGACGAGGGGGAATTGGAAACACCATATATTTT.